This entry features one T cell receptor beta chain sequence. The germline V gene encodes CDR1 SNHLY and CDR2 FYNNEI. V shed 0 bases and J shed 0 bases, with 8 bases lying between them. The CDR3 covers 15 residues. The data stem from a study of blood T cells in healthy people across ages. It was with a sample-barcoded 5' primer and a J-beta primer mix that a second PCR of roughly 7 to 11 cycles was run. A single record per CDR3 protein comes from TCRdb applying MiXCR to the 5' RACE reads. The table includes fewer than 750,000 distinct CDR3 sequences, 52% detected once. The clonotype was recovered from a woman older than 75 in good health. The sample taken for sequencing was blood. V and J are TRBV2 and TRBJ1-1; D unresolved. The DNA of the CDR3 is TGTGCCAGCAGTGAAGCCGCGGGGATGAACACTGAAGCTTTCTTT. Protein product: CASSEAAGMNTEAFF.